These 18 T cell receptor beta chains were all obtained from the same sample, sequenced in a study of CD8 T cell repertoires and HIV-1 epitope variants. Data came from immunoSEQ multiplex PCR; TCRdb stores just in-frame clones and leaves some out. The data show over 5,000 clones, about 63% seen once. No antigen has been assigned to these receptors. Sequencing was carried out using cultured CD8+ T cells derived from PBMCs. These receptors originate from a male donor with HIV.

The chain recombines TRBV5-4 with TRBJ2-7, with no clear D. The V gene's germline CDR1 is SGHNT and CDR2 YYREEE (reference sequence). The CDR3 loop spans 14 amino acids. The V end was cut by 4 bases, the J end by 2 bases, with 13 bases between. CDR3 in DNA: TGTGCCAGCAGCCCGGAGCAGGATACCTACGAGCAGTACTTC. It encodes CASSPEQDTYEQYF.

J is TRBJ2-2 and V is TRBV9; a possible D gene is TRBD1 (6 bases). The CDR3 runs to 15 residues. Germline-derived CDR1 and CDR2 are SGDLS and YYNGEE. V was clipped by 3 bases and J by 4 bases, with 13 bases between them. The CDR3 DNA follows: TGTGCCAGCAGCGCATCAGCAGGGGTCACCGGGGAGCTGTTTTTT. The encoded protein is CASSASAGVTGELFF.

The chain couples TRBV9 to TRBJ2-5, with TRBD1 as a possible D gene (7 bases). The DNA matches TRBJ2-7 better at its end, which makes the J call doubtful. Germline-derived CDR1 and CDR2 are SGDLS and YYNGEE. The CDR3 is 14 residues long. The CDR3 loop reads CASSVSGGMDEQYF. Written as DNA, the CDR3 is TGTGCCAGCAGCGTGTCAGGGGGGATGGACGAGCAGTACTTC.

The chain uses TRBV9 and TRBJ2-7, with D perhaps matching TRBD1 or TRBD2 (5 bases each). Germline V gives CDR1 SGDLS, CDR2 YYNGEE. The V gene lost 7 bases and the J gene lost 9 bases, with 20 bases spanning the gap. This CDR3 spans 13 amino acids. The CDR3: CASATGEGTVQYF. DNA of the CDR3: TGTGCCAGCGCTACAGGAGAGGGTACGGTGCAGTACTTC.

The V call is TRBV6-6, the J call TRBJ1-6, with unresolved D. The V gene's germline CDR1 is MNHNY and CDR2 SVGAGI (reference sequence). The CDR3 length is 12 residues. Trimming left V 2 bases short and J 9 bases short, with 5 bases between. Written as DNA, the CDR3 is TGTGCCAGCAGTTACGAGATTTCACCCCTCCACTTT. Translation: CASSYEISPLHF.

The V call is TRBV7-9, the J call TRBJ2-2; TRBD2 aligns across 9 bases. This CDR3 has 15 amino acids. V trimming: 6 bases; J trimming: 2 bases; junction bases outside the gene matches: 4. The V gene's germline CDR1 is SEHNR and CDR2 FQNEAQ (reference sequence). The CDR3 loop reads CASRPGLANTGELFF. CDR3 nucleotide sequence: TGTGCCAGCAGACCGGGACTAGCTAACACCGGGGAGCTGTTTTTT.

This chain connects TRBV5-6 to TRBJ1-2; D gene uncertain. The CDR3 has 13 residues. Trimming took 0 bases from V and 4 from J, leaving 7 bases between them. Germline lookup yields CDR1 SGHDT and CDR2 YYEEEE. The CDR3 DNA is TGTGCCAGCAGCTTGGAGCCCCGCTATGGCTACACCTTC. Translation: CASSLEPRYGYTF.

This clone showed up just a few times. The chain has TRBV28 and TRBJ1-5; TRBD1 might be the D (6 bases). The CDR3 runs 15 residues. Deletions cut 2 bases from V and 6 bases from J, with 14 bases between. Per the germline V gene, CDR1 is MDHEN and CDR2 is SYDVKM. CDR3: CASSLSEGGGQPQHF. For the CDR3, the DNA is TGTGCCAGCAGTTTAAGTGAGGGAGGGGGTCAGCCCCAGCATTTT.

This chain's CDR3 is CASSWGLSTEAFF. The DNA for the CDR3 is TGTGCCAGCAGCTGGGGGTTAAGCACTGAAGCTTTCTTT. V is TRBV5-5 and J is TRBJ1-1, with a tentative D call TRBD1 (5 bases). V lost 3 bases and J 4 bases, leaving 10 bases between the germline ends. Per germline, CDR1 SGHKS and CDR2 YYEKEE (reference sequence). The CDR3 covers 13 residues.

The table lists this clone with a count of one. The V gene is TRBV2, the J gene TRBJ2-1; D not resolved. The germline CDR1 and CDR2 sequences are SNHLY and FYNNEI. Trimming left V 1 base short and J 7 bases short, with 23 bases between. The length of the CDR3 is 18 residues. DNA for the CDR3: TGTGCCAGCAGTGAAGTGCTACCCGGTAGCTCCTACAATAATGAGCAGTTCTTC. Its translation: CASSEVLPGSSYNNEQFF.

The V gene is TRBV19, the J gene TRBJ2-2; D is unresolved. V lost 7 bases and J lost 6, with 15 bases in between. Looked up from germline, CDR1 is LNHDA and CDR2 is SQIVND (reference sequence). CDR3 size: 14 residues. The DNA for the CDR3 is TGTGCCAGTATGGGTCCAACGGGCTCCGGGGAGCTGTTTTTT. It codes for CASMGPTGSGELFF.

The V and J genes are TRBV5-1 and TRBJ2-2; 10 nucleotides align to TRBD2. Germline-derived CDR1 and CDR2 are SGHRS and YFSETQ. This CDR3 is 16 amino acids long. The V gene end was trimmed by 0 bases and the J gene end by 4 bases; junction bases not matched to a gene: 3. CDR3: CASSLGAGGPTGELFF. DNA of the CDR3: TGCGCCAGCAGCTTGGGAGCGGGGGGGCCCACCGGGGAGCTGTTTTTT.

This chain joins TRBV30 and TRBJ1-3; D remains unclear. The CDR3 covers 15 residues. Germline V gene data show CDR1 as GTSNPN and CDR2 as SVGIG (reference sequence). V was shortened by 0 bases and J by 0 bases, with 9 bases between the two germline ends. The CDR3 loop reads CAWSVDSSSGNTIYF. The DNA of the CDR3 is TGTGCCTGGAGTGTAGACTCCAGCTCTGGAAACACCATATATTTT.

This clone was picked up one time. CDR3 coding DNA: TGTGCCAGCAGTCTGGGACAGCACACCGGGGAGCTGTTTTTT. Translating gives CASSLGQHTGELFF. The chain combines TRBV6-1 with TRBJ2-2; TRBD1 matches at 7 bases. CDR3 length: 14 residues. With 5 bases clipped from V and 3 bases from J, the junction kept 3 bases outside the gene matches. Per germline, CDR1 MNHNS and CDR2 SASEGT.

The gene calls are TRBV5-4 and TRBJ1-1, with 7 positions matching TRBD1. The CDR3 spans 14 residues. Trimming removed 3 bases from V and 4 bases from J; junction bases left unmatched: 6. Germline V gene lookup returns CDR1 SGHNT and CDR2 YYREEE (reference sequence). CDR3: CASSWGTVSTEAFF. For the CDR3, the DNA is TGTGCCAGCAGCTGGGGGACAGTGAGCACTGAAGCTTTCTTT.

The chain uses TRBV4-3 and TRBJ1-2; 9 positions match TRBD1. Germline CDR1 is LGHNA and CDR2 is YSLEER. This CDR3 spans 15 amino acids. With 1 base clipped from V and 3 bases from J, the junction kept 3 bases outside the gene matches. The DNA of the CDR3 is TGCGCCAGCAGCCAAGTATGGACAGGGGACTATGGCTACACCTTC. Encoded protein: CASSQVWTGDYGYTF.

The genes are TRBV27 and TRBJ2-7; 12 bases fit TRBD2. Losses at the gene ends were 5 bases for V and 4 bases for J; bases not matched to a gene: 12. Per germline, CDR1 MNHEY and CDR2 SMNVEV (reference sequence). This CDR3 has 17 residues. CDR3 region: CASSPKVGTSGLYEQYF. The CDR3 DNA follows: TGTGCCAGCAGTCCGAAGGTGGGGACTAGCGGGCTTTACGAGCAGTACTTC.

The table lists this clone with a count of one. The chain couples TRBV6-5 to TRBJ1-1, with D possibly TRBD1 on 6 matching bases. Trimming left V 4 bases short and J 7 bases short, with 19 bases between. Germline assignment: CDR1 MNHEY and CDR2 SVGAGI. The length of the CDR3 is 15 residues. CDR3 sequence reads: CASSSLFQGRDEAFF. CDR3 DNA: TGTGCCAGCAGTTCCCTATTTCAGGGGCGGGATGAAGCTTTCTTT.